The 20 T cell receptor beta chains listed next were all sequenced from one sample in a study of blood T cell repertoires in COVID-19. The protocol was immunoSEQ multiplex PCR, while the TCRdb copy is restricted to in-frame clones and leaves out a portion. The sample lists approximately 77,000 clones; over 75% were seen once. The specimen was peripheral blood. These receptors originate from a man in his fifties or sixties with COVID-19, enrolled during active disease.

The J gene is TRBJ2-5, the V gene TRBV18, with a possible D match to TRBD2 (5 bases). Germline CDR1 reads KGHSH; CDR2 reads LQKENI. V dropped 3 bases and J dropped 1 base, with 12 bases sitting between them. The CDR3 runs 15 residues. The CDR3 spells CASSPERGGQETQYF. CDR3 coding DNA: TGTGCCAGCTCACCCGAGCGAGGAGGCCAAGAGACCCAGTACTTC.

The V call is TRBV21-1, the J call TRBJ2-1; the table's D gene call, TRBD2, was not cross checked with the DNA. TRBV21-1 has pseudogene status. The CDR3 totals 21 residues. The CDR3, as DNA: TGTGCCAGCAGCAGCCGCGGAGGGGGCCTAGCGGGATACAGCTCCTACAATGAGCAGTTCTTC. It translates to CASSSRGGGLAGYSSYNEQFF.

This chain uses TRBV7-3 with TRBJ2-7, with 9 bases aligning to TRBD1. V shed 5 bases and J 7 bases; nucleotides not matched to a gene: 6. Germline CDR1 is SGHTA and CDR2 is FQGTGA. The CDR3 is made up of 13 amino acids. The CDR3 reads CASSPTGGEEQYF. The CDR3 DNA reads TGTGCCAGCAGCCCTACAGGGGGCGAGGAGCAGTACTTC.

This chain connects TRBV19 to TRBJ2-5, with D possibly being TRBD2 (5 bases). This CDR3 comprises 15 residues. The germline V gene has CDR1 LNHDA and CDR2 SQIVND (reference sequence). Between the trimmed V and J ends, which lost 5 bases and 7 bases, there was a span of 20 bases. CDR3 region: CASSPTATTAGTQYF. In DNA form, the CDR3 reads TGTGCCAGTAGTCCTACCGCGACAACTGCGGGGACCCAGTACTTC.

The chain combines TRBV7-9 with TRBJ1-4, with D possibly matching TRBD1 (6 bases). Germline CDR1 is SEHNR and CDR2 is FQNEAQ (reference sequence). Trimming removed 5 bases at V and 7 bases at J, with 14 bases between. The CDR3 has 14 amino acids. DNA of the CDR3: TGTGCCAGCAGCACCTACAGGGACGGTGAAAAACTGTTTTTT. This encodes CASSTYRDGEKLFF. Combining the CDR3 with reference TRBV7-9 and TRBJ1-4 gives the whole variable domain DTGVSQNPRHKITKRGQNVTFRCDPISEHNRLYWYRQTLGQGPEFLTYFQNEAQLEKSRLLSDRFSAERPKGSFSTLEIQRTEQGDSAMYLCASSTYRDGEKLFFGSGTQLSVL.

CDR3 loop: CASSGQGPANTIYF. Here the CDR3 DNA reads TGTGCCAGCAGCGGACAGGGGCCAGCAAACACCATATATTTT. This chain connects TRBV7-9 to TRBJ1-3, with 9 nucleotides matching TRBD1. J lost 6 bases, V lost 5 bases, and 5 bases had no gene match. The CDR3 has 14 residues. Per germline, CDR1 SEHNR and CDR2 FQNEAQ (reference sequence).

This rearrangement joins TRBV30 to TRBJ1-1; D gene ambiguous. CDR1 is GTSNPN and CDR2 is SVGIG in the germline V gene (reference sequence). CDR3 length: 12 amino acids. Trimming stripped 1 base from V and 0 bases from J, with 3 bases between. The DNA of the CDR3 is TGTGCCTGGAGTGCAGTGAACACTGAAGCTTTCTTT. Its protein is CAWSAVNTEAFF.

The rearrangement joins TRBV5-1 to TRBJ2-5; weak D call: TRBD1 (5 bases). Between the trimmed V and J ends, which lost 0 bases and 5 bases, there was a span of 8 bases. The CDR3 totals 13 residues. The germline CDR1 and CDR2 sequences are SGHRS and YFSETQ. In DNA, the CDR3 is TGCGCCAGCAGCTTGGCAGGGTTGGAGACCCAGTACTTC. It codes for CASSLAGLETQYF.

This sequence joins TRBV7-6 and TRBJ2-7, with 7 positions matching TRBD2. CDR1 is SGHVS and CDR2 is FNYEAQ in the germline V gene. The CDR3 runs to 15 residues. V trimming: 5 bases; J trimming: 6 bases; junction bases outside the gene matches: 13. The CDR3 DNA is TGTGCCAGCAGCCGGGAGGCGGGAGATACATTCGAGCAGTACTTC. It translates to CASSREAGDTFEQYF.

CDR3 amino acids: CASRRDRWQETQYF. The CDR3 bases are TGTGCCAGCAGGCGGGACAGGTGGCAAGAGACCCAGTACTTC. The chain has TRBV7-2 and TRBJ2-5, with 8 bases fitting TRBD1. The germline V gene encodes CDR1 SGHTA and CDR2 FQGNSA. This CDR3 has 14 residues. The V segment lost 6 bases and the J segment 2 bases; nucleotides outside the gene matches: 5.

This clone turned up a few times. This chain's CDR3 is CASTWTGANNSPLHF. In DNA, the CDR3 is TGTGCCAGCACCTGGACAGGGGCAAATAATTCACCCCTCCACTTT. The chain is built from TRBV2 and TRBJ1-6; 9 bases match TRBD1. J was trimmed by 5 bases and V by 7 bases; bases with no gene match: 6. Per the germline V gene, CDR1 is SNHLY and CDR2 is FYNNEI. This CDR3 is 15 amino acids long. Complete variable domain (other parts from reference TRBV2 and TRBJ1-6): EPEVTQTPSHQVTQMGQEVILRCVPISNHLYFYWYRQILGQKVEFLVSFYNNEISEKSEIFDDQFSVERPDGSNFTLKIRSTKLEDSAMYFCASTWTGANNSPLHFGNGTRLTVT.

The chain is built from TRBV19 and TRBJ2-7, with unresolved D. Looked up from germline, CDR1 is LNHDA and CDR2 is SQIVND (reference sequence). This CDR3 region has 16 residues. V lost 3 bases, J lost 0 bases, and 15 bases lay in between. CDR3 amino acids: CASSIALAESSYEQYF. The CDR3 DNA is TGTGCCAGTAGTATCGCCCTGGCGGAGTCCTCCTACGAGCAGTACTTC.

A few counts support this clone. The V gene is TRBV7-9, the J gene TRBJ1-1; D is unclear. CDR1 and CDR2 from the germline V gene are SEHNR and FQNEAQ (reference sequence). The CDR3 consists of 11 residues. V lost 4 bases and J 10 bases, leaving 10 bases between the germline ends. The CDR3 DNA sequence: TGTGCCAGCAGCTCCAGAGAGGTAGCTTTCTTT. Its protein product is CASSSREVAFF. Filled out from reference TRBV7-9 and TRBJ1-1, the complete variable domain reads DTGVSQNPRHKITKRGQNVTFRCDPISEHNRLYWYRQTLGQGPEFLTYFQNEAQLEKSRLLSDRFSAERPKGSFSTLEIQRTEQGDSAMYLCASSSREVAFFGQGTRLTVV.

CDR3 sequence: CASSYSSVSNQPQHF. The CDR3, as DNA: TGTGCCAGCAGTTACTCCTCCGTTAGCAATCAGCCCCAGCATTTT. The gene calls are TRBV6-6 and TRBJ1-5; D is ambiguous. Trimming took off 0 bases at V and 0 bases at J, with 6 bases between the two ends. CDR1 MNHNY and CDR2 SVGAGI come from the germline V gene (reference sequence). CDR3 length: 15 amino acids.

The chain uses TRBV7-9 and TRBJ2-2, with 12 bases fitting TRBD2. This CDR3 is built from 16 residues. The germline V gene encodes CDR1 SEHNR and CDR2 FQNEAQ (reference sequence). With V trimmed by 6 bases and J by 4 bases, 6 bases remained unmatched. In nucleotides, the CDR3 is TGTGCCAGCAGGCCGACTAGCGGGAGTGGCACCGGGGAGCTGTTTTTT. Translation: CASRPTSGSGTGELFF. Variable domain in full (rest from reference TRBV7-9 and TRBJ2-2): DTGVSQNPRHKITKRGQNVTFRCDPISEHNRLYWYRQTLGQGPEFLTYFQNEAQLEKSRLLSDRFSAERPKGSFSTLEIQRTEQGDSAMYLCASRPTSGSGTGELFFGEGSRLTVL.

The genes are TRBV6-5 and TRBJ2-7; 7 nucleotides line up with TRBD1. This CDR3 has 12 amino acids. Germline V lookup: CDR1 MNHEY, CDR2 SVGAGI. V dropped 6 bases and J dropped 3; count of bases not matched to a gene: 2. The DNA for the CDR3 is TGTGCCAGCAGAGGACAGGTCTACGAGCAGTACTTC. It is translated as CASRGQVYEQYF.

This sequence joins TRBV5-8 and TRBJ2-7; perhaps TRBD1 as D (5 bases). Germline loops: CDR1 SGHTS, CDR2 YDEGEE. Deletions cut 4 bases from V and 5 bases from J, with 19 bases between. CDR3 length: 15 residues. The CDR3 loop reads CASSPGRTFRDEQYF. The CDR3 DNA reads as TGTGCCAGCAGCCCCGGACGGACCTTCAGGGACGAGCAGTACTTC.

The chain is built from TRBV30 and TRBJ2-2, with D perhaps TRBD2 (6 bases). Germline-derived CDR1 and CDR2 are GTSNPN and SVGIG (reference sequence). The CDR3 has 16 residues. V lost 3 bases, J lost 4 bases, and 18 bases lay in between. The CDR3, as DNA: TGTGCCTGGAGCCTTGGGCTAGCGAGTAGCACCGGGGAGCTGTTTTTT. It specifies CAWSLGLASSTGELFF. Filled out from reference TRBV30 and TRBJ2-2, the complete variable domain reads SQTIHQWPATLVQPVGSPLSLECTVEGTSNPNLYWYRQAAGRGLQLLFYSVGIGQISSEVPQNLSASRPQDRQFILSSKKLLLSDSGFYLCAWSLGLASSTGELFFGEGSRLTVL.

The rearrangement uses TRBV19 and TRBJ2-3; TRBD2 aligns across 11 bases. CDR1 is LNHDA and CDR2 is SQIVND in the germline V gene (reference sequence). There are 17 residues in the CDR3. V lost 3 bases and J lost 0; bases outside the gene matches: 5. The CDR3 nucleotides are TGTGCCAGTAGTATGGCAGGGACTAGCGGTAGCACAGATACGCAGTATTTT. Encoded protein: CASSMAGTSGSTDTQYF.

The genes are TRBV6-6 and TRBJ2-7; 8 nucleotides line up with TRBD2. The junction had 10 bases not matched to a gene; V was cut back by 5 bases and J by 1 base. Per germline, CDR1 MNHNY and CDR2 SVGAGI (reference sequence). The CDR3 sequence is 16 residues long. CDR3 DNA: TGTGCCAGCAGTCGAACTCTAGCGGGCCGATCCTACGAGCAGTACTTC. Its translation: CASSRTLAGRSYEQYF.